These 9 T cell receptor beta chains were sequenced from one sample in a study of shared clonotypes between healthy human individuals. CD45RO-negative, CCR7-selected cells formed the naive CD8 fraction, which excluded terminally differentiated effector memory CD45RA+ cells. Repertoires were generated with immunoSEQ multiplex PCR, while TCRdb's copy carries only in-frame clones and drops some. The sample has millions of clones; less than 95% are singletons. The sequenced sample was naive CD8+ T cells sorted from blood. The receptors stem from a man aged 18 to 35 in good health.

Remarks on this clone: The same CDR3 can be traced to other DNA sequences in this sample. The rearrangement uses TRBV7-8 and TRBJ2-7; 10 positions agree with TRBD2. Looked up from germline, CDR1 is SGHVS and CDR2 is FQNEAQ. This CDR3 comprises 16 residues. V was clipped by 4 bases and J by 2 bases; unmatched bases: 8. CDR3: CASSSGLAGVTYEQYF. CDR3 nucleotide sequence: TGTGCCAGCAGCTCAGGTCTAGCGGGAGTTACCTACGAGCAGTACTTC.

CDR3 region: CASSQSFLVDTQYF. CDR3 DNA sequence: TGTGCCAGCAGCCAATCCTTCCTGGTGGATACGCAGTATTTT. The chain employs TRBV5-6 and TRBJ2-3, with D uncertain. V lost 4 bases, J lost 6 bases, and 15 bases lay in between. This CDR3 spans 14 amino acids. CDR1 is SGHDT and CDR2 is YYEEEE in the germline V gene. The whole variable domain, filled in from reference TRBV5-6 and TRBJ2-3, reads DAGVTQSPTHLIKTRGQQVTLRCSPKSGHDTVSWYQQALGQGPQFIFQYYEEEERQRGNFPDRFSGHQFPNYSSELNVNALLLGDSALYLCASSQSFLVDTQYFGPGTRLTVL.

The genes are TRBV7-9 and TRBJ2-5; D may correspond to TRBD1 or TRBD2 (5 bases each). The CDR3 covers 14 residues. V lost 1 base and J lost 5, with 11 bases in between. Germline V gene lookup returns CDR1 SEHNR and CDR2 FQNEAQ (reference sequence). The CDR3 DNA sequence: TGTGCCAGCAGCTTAGTCGGGACCGCCGAGACCCAGTACTTC. It translates to CASSLVGTAETQYF.

Concerning this clone: The sample has other DNA sequences that encode this CDR3 too. V usage is TRBV4-2 and J usage is TRBJ2-7; D is undetermined. This CDR3 comprises 12 residues. The V gene's germline CDR1 is LGHNA and CDR2 YNFKEQ. The V gene lost 2 bases and the J gene lost 0 bases, with 2 bases spanning the gap. CDR3 nucleotide sequence: TGTGCCAGCAGCCAAAGCTCCTACGAGCAGTACTTC. Encoded protein: CASSQSSYEQYF.

The chain employs TRBV5-6 and TRBJ2-7; D perhaps matches TRBD2 (5 bases). Trimming removed 2 bases at V and 6 bases at J, with 9 bases between. From germline, CDR1 is SGHDT and CDR2 YYEEEE. The CDR3 totals 12 residues. The CDR3 DNA follows: TGTGCCAGCAGCTTTATCGCGGGCGAGCAGTACTTC. It encodes CASSFIAGEQYF. The variable domain in full, with the rest retrieved from reference TRBV5-6 and TRBJ2-7, is DAGVTQSPTHLIKTRGQQVTLRCSPKSGHDTVSWYQQALGQGPQFIFQYYEEEERQRGNFPDRFSGHQFPNYSSELNVNALLLGDSALYLCASSFIAGEQYFGPGTRLTVT.

Here the CDR3 reads CASSAGTGLHEQYF. The CDR3 DNA reads as TGTGCCAGCAGCGCCGGGACAGGGCTTCACGAGCAGTACTTC. The chain couples TRBV27 to TRBJ2-7; 9 nucleotides agree with TRBD1. Germline V CDR1 and CDR2: MNHEY, SMNVEV (reference sequence). CDR3 length: 14 amino acids. Losses at the gene ends were 6 bases for V and 5 bases for J; bases not matched to a gene: 8.

This clone was found once. The chain is built from TRBV29-1 and TRBJ2-3; weak D call: TRBD1 (6 bases). Germline lookup yields CDR1 SQVTM and CDR2 ANQGSEA. V shed 4 bases and J shed 4 bases, with 24 bases lying between them. The CDR3 spans 17 residues. Here the CDR3 reads CSVAGTPNPSRPDTQYF. The CDR3 nucleotides read TGCAGCGTTGCCGGGACACCGAACCCTTCTCGACCAGATACGCAGTATTTT.

The chain's CDR3 is CAISRSETFQLGELFF. The CDR3 coding sequence is TGTGCCATCAGTAGATCTGAGACGTTCCAACTCGGGGAGCTGTTTTTT. The chain has TRBV10-3 and TRBJ2-2; D remains ambiguous. V lost 5 bases, J lost 7 bases, and 20 bases lay in between. The CDR3 is 16 amino acids. Germline assignment: CDR1 ENHRY and CDR2 SYGVKD.

This rearrangement joins TRBV27 to TRBJ1-2, with 7 bases that match TRBD1. CDR3 length: 15 residues. Germline V gene data show CDR1 as MNHEY and CDR2 as SMNVEV (reference sequence). V dropped 4 bases and J dropped 4; count of bases not matched to a gene: 9. CDR3 nucleotides: TGTGCCAGCAGTTCCCTACAGGGGATTGGCTATGGCTACACCTTC. This sequence encodes CASSSLQGIGYGYTF.